These T cell receptor beta chains were read from a single sample in a study of shared clonotypes between healthy human individuals. The repertoire was sequenced with immunoSEQ multiplex PCR; TCRdb's copy has only in-frame clones and lacks some. This table holds approximately 810,000 clones, 80% to 95% found once. Material for sequencing was naive CD8+ T cells sorted from blood. These receptors were obtained from a man aged 25-45 years in good health. The CDR3 runs from the conserved cysteine through the conserved F or W. The D gene is left open where the match is weak. Size is stated for part of the rows, as once, few or many counts, or as a class when the clone is expanded.

TRBV27,.,TRBD2,TRBJ2-1,TGTGCCAGCAGTGCTCGACTAGCGGGAAGTATAAATGAGCAGTTCTTC,CASSARLAGSINEQFF
TRBV6-1,.,TRBD2,TRBJ2-1,TGTGCCAGCAGTGAGTTTGGGGGGGATGAGCAGTTCTTC,CASSEFGGDEQFF
TRBV13,.,.,TRBJ1-2,TGTGCCAGCAGCCCTGTCGAGGGTTCACCTAACTATGGCTACACCTTC,CASSPVEGSPNYGYTF
TRBV4-2,.,.,TRBJ1-1,TGTGCCAGCAGCTTGAGGGTGAACACTGAAGCTTTCTTT,CASSLRVNTEAFF
TRBV5-1,.,.,TRBJ1-1,TGCGCCAGCAGCTTGGACCGCACTGAAGCTTTCTTT,CASSLDRTEAFF
TRBV27,once,TRBD2,TRBJ2-2,TGTGCCAGCAGTTTATCCGTGTTAGTAATTAGCGGGATATGGGCGAACACCGGGGAGCTGTTTTTT,CASSLSVLVISGIWANTGELFF
TRBV7-8,.,.,TRBJ2-5,TGTGCCAGCAGCCCGAGACTAGAGGAGGGTGAGACCCAGTACTTC,CASSPRLEEGETQYF
TRBV6-5,.,.,TRBJ2-5,TGTGCCAGCACCTCGGTCGAGGCCCAGTACTTC,CASTSVEAQYF
TRBV5-6,.,.,TRBJ2-2,TGTGCCAGCAGCTTTTATATCCCCAACACCGGGGAGCTGTTTTTT,CASSFYIPNTGELFF
TRBV9,.,TRBD1,TRBJ2-5,TGTGCCAGCAGCGCCTTAGGACAGGGGAAGGGGGAGACCCAGTACTTC,CASSALGQGKGETQYF
TRBV4-1,.,.,TRBJ1-5,TGCGCCAGCAGCCTAATGGGTAGTAGCAATCAGCCCCAGCATTTT,CASSLMGSSNQPQHF
TRBV27,.,.,TRBJ2-7,TGTGCCAGCAGTCAGGCTGTACACTACGAGCAGTACTTC,CASSQAVHYEQYF
TRBV29-1,.,.,TRBJ2-2,TGCAGCGTTTGGTCGAACACCGGGGAGCTGTTTTTT,CSVWSNTGELFF
TRBV13,once,.,TRBJ1-2,TGTGCCAGCAGCTTAGGGGGGCTGGGAGGCTACACCTTC,CASSLGGLGGYTF